The 30 T cell receptor beta chains below were found in one sample sequenced in a study of metastatic and nonmetastatic thyroid tumors. Each patient went into thyroid surgery without having received any treatment. TCRdb redid the clone calls on the PCR reads using MiXCR. This table holds around 34,000 clones, about 19% found once. The sequenced sample was blood. The receptors come from a female donor with papillary thyroid cancer or a benign thyroid nodule (not recorded which). Some clones in this sample may be carry-over from other donors' samples.

This clone appeared many times. The chain uses TRBV28 and TRBJ2-7, with 9 bases fitting TRBD1. Looked up from germline, CDR1 is MDHEN and CDR2 is SYDVKM. After removal of 6 bases from V and 6 bases from J, the junction contained 6 bases not matched to a gene. This CDR3 spans 13 amino acids. The DNA for the CDR3 is TGTGCCAGCAGCAGACAGGGGGTGGGCGAGCAGTACTTC. It translates to CASSRQGVGEQYF.

This clone was counted many times. The V gene is TRBV6-2 or TRBV6-3, the J gene TRBJ2-7; D may be TRBD1 or TRBD2 (5 bases each). The CDR3 has 14 amino acids. Trimming pared 2 bases from V and 7 bases from J, leaving 15 bases between. Germline V gene sequence: CDR1 MNHEY, CDR2 SVGEGT. The CDR3 sequence is CASSYRARGGEQYF. The CDR3 DNA sequence: TGTGCCAGCAGTTACCGGGCACGGGGCGGAGAGCAGTACTTC.

In this sample, this clone turned up many times. The gene calls are TRBV7-6 and TRBJ2-2; D tentatively reads TRBD1 or TRBD2 (5 bases each). V lost 5 bases, J lost 7 bases, and 11 bases lay in between. Germline loops: CDR1 SGHVS, CDR2 FNYEAQ. CDR3 size: 13 residues. CDR3 nucleotide sequence: TGTGCCAGCAGCGCAGTTGGGGGCGGGGAGCTGTTTTTT. Translation: CASSAVGGGELFF.

This clone is medium-sized within its sample. The V call is TRBV11-3, the J call TRBJ2-1; D is uncertain. Trimming shortened V by 4 bases and J by 6 bases, and 13 bases separated the two germline ends. The length of the CDR3 is 14 residues. Germline V gene lookup returns CDR1 SGHNT and CDR2 YENEEA. The CDR3, as DNA: TGTGCCAGCAGCTCGACCAAGCCGGGCAATGAGCAGTTCTTC. This translates into CASSSTKPGNEQFF.

The gene calls are TRBV6-4 and TRBJ2-3; tentative D call: TRBD2 (6 bases). The CDR3 has 13 residues. V shed 2 bases and J shed 3 bases, with 6 bases lying between them. Germline assignment: CDR1 MRHNA and CDR2 SNTAGT. The CDR3 DNA sequence: TGTGCCAGCAGTGACCGGGAGACAGATACGCAGTATTTT. Translating it yields CASSDRETDTQYF.

This clone was seen more than once but under ten times. The chain is built from TRBV6-1 and TRBJ2-7; D uncertain. Looked up from germline, CDR1 is MNHNS and CDR2 is SASEGT. Between the trimmed V and J ends, which lost 2 bases and 1 base, there was a span of 9 bases. CDR3 length: 14 residues. CDR3 in amino acids: CASSESDPSYEQYF. The CDR3 bases are TGTGCCAGCAGTGAAAGTGACCCATCCTACGAGCAGTACTTC.

The CDR3 sequence: CATSEGQGPNEQYF. CDR3 nucleotide sequence: TGTGCCACCAGTGAGGGACAGGGGCCAAACGAGCAGTACTTC. The chain links TRBV24-1 to TRBJ2-7; 10 bases are shared with TRBD1. CDR3 size: 14 residues. Germline CDR1 is KGHDR and CDR2 is SFDVKD. The V and J ends lost 4 bases and 5 bases, in that order; junction bases with no gene match: 4.

The chain recombines TRBV2 with TRBJ1-1; D unresolved. CDR1 and CDR2 (germline): SNHLY, FYNNEI. The CDR3 is made up of 13 amino acids. Trimming left V 3 bases short and J 2 bases short, with 7 bases between. In nucleotides, the CDR3 is TGTGCCAGCAGTGAGCGGTCCAACACTGAAGCTTTCTTT. As protein: CASSERSNTEAFF.

This clone has a count of ten or more. This chain's CDR3 is CASSGQGGNIQYF. The CDR3 coding sequence is TGTGCCAGCAGCGGACAGGGAGGAAACATTCAGTACTTC. The rearrangement uses TRBV5-6 and TRBJ2-4; 8 nucleotides align to TRBD1. Trimming removed 4 bases from V and 6 bases from J; junction bases left unmatched: 3. The germline V gene has CDR1 SGHDT and CDR2 YYEEEE. The CDR3 is 13 residues long.

The table lists this clone with many counts. The chain joins TRBV29-1 to TRBJ1-2, with TRBD1 matching over 8 bases. The V segment lost 5 bases and the J segment 3 bases; nucleotides outside the gene matches: 11. Germline lookup yields CDR1 SQVTM and CDR2 ANQGSEA. The CDR3 consists of 15 residues. CDR3 residues: CSVQITGGRDYGYTF. The CDR3 region has the DNA TGCAGCGTTCAAATAACAGGGGGGCGAGACTATGGCTACACCTTC.

Relative to its sample, this clone is medium-sized. The chain couples TRBV4-1 to TRBJ2-3; 7 bases map to TRBD2. Germline trimming cut 8 bases from V and 3 bases from J; bases unmatched to any gene: 11. The CDR3 is 15 residues long. Germline V CDR1 and CDR2: MGHRA, YSYEKL. The CDR3 coding sequence is TGCGCCAGCGCCCTAAGCGGGGCGGGTACAGATACGCAGTATTTT. Its translation: CASALSGAGTDTQYF.

In DNA form, the CDR3 reads TGTGCCAGTAGTAACACAGGGAGCTACGAGCAGTACTTC. It translates to CASSNTGSYEQYF. This chain links TRBV19 with TRBJ2-7, with D tentatively TRBD1 (6 bases). V was shortened by 4 bases and J by 3 bases, with 10 bases between the two germline ends. This CDR3 comprises 13 residues. Germline CDR1 LNHDA, CDR2 SQIVND (reference sequence).

V gene TRBV5-1 combines with J gene TRBJ2-7; TRBD1 matches at 7 bases. The germline CDR1 and CDR2 sequences are SGHRS and YFSETQ. V dropped 3 bases and J dropped 3; count of bases not matched to a gene: 3. The CDR3 consists of 13 residues. The DNA for the CDR3 is TGCGCCAGCAGCTCAGGGACAGACTACGAGCAGTACTTC. Translated: CASSSGTDYEQYF.

This clone is deemed medium-sized. The J gene is TRBJ2-1, the V gene TRBV11-2; 7 nucleotides align to TRBD2. The germline CDR1 and CDR2 sequences are SGHAT and FQNNGV. The V segment lost 1 base and the J segment 7 bases; nucleotides outside the gene matches: 4. The CDR3 runs to 14 residues. Here the CDR3 reads CASSLVIGGNEQFF. The CDR3 nucleotides are TGTGCCAGCAGCTTAGTAATCGGGGGGAATGAGCAGTTCTTC.

This chain joins TRBV11-1 and TRBJ2-6; no clear D gene. This CDR3 is built from 14 residues. The V gene's germline CDR1 is SGHAT and CDR2 FQDESV (reference sequence). The germline V and J ends were trimmed by 7 bases and 4 bases, with 11 bases remaining between them. Here the CDR3 DNA reads TGTGCCAGCATCCCCGTTCGGGGGGCCAACGTCCTGACTTTC. As protein: CASIPVRGANVLTF.

The chain combines TRBV20-1 with TRBJ2-5, with D maybe TRBD1 (5 bases). CDR3 length: 16 residues. Looked up from germline, CDR1 is DFQATT and CDR2 is SNEGSKA (reference sequence). V was shortened by 0 bases and J by 1 base, with 15 bases between the two germline ends. Here the CDR3 reads CSARDCADTRQETQYF. The CDR3 nucleotides are TGCAGTGCTAGAGATTGTGCGGACACGCGCCAAGAGACCCAGTACTTC.

This clone showed up many times. A single base separates this from a much larger clone, so it may be a read error. The sample holds other DNA sequences that translate to the same CDR3. This rearrangement joins TRBV19 to TRBJ2-3; D gene unclear. CDR3 length: 15 residues. Per the germline V gene, CDR1 is LNHDA and CDR2 is SQIVND (reference sequence). The CDR3 reads CASSMADGYTDTQYF. The CDR3 DNA reads TGTGCCAGTAGTATGGCTGACGGATACACAGATACGCAGTATTTC.

The V call is TRBV28, the J call TRBJ1-1; D is possibly TRBD1 (5 bases). The germline V gene has CDR1 MDHEN and CDR2 SYDVKM. Trimming cost V 1 base and J 2 bases, with 11 bases left between them. The CDR3 is made up of 15 amino acids. The DNA for the CDR3 is TGTGCCAGCAGTTTATACCCGGGGGTAAACACTGAAGCTTTCTTT. Its protein is CASSLYPGVNTEAFF.

The rearrangement joins TRBV13 to TRBJ1-6, with 10 bases lining up with TRBD1. V dropped 5 bases and J dropped 8; count of bases not matched to a gene: 9. The CDR3 has 16 amino acids. Per germline, CDR1 PRHDT and CDR2 FYEKMQ (reference sequence). The CDR3 DNA follows: TGTGCCAGCAGCGCCGGGGACAGGGGTTCGCATTCACCCCTCCACTTT. Translation gives CASSAGDRGSHSPLHF.

This clone was counted ten times or more. This rearrangement joins TRBV29-1 to TRBJ1-2; weak D call: TRBD1 (5 bases). Trimming took 8 bases from V and 3 from J, leaving 10 bases between them. The length of the CDR3 is 11 residues. Germline assignment: CDR1 SQVTM and CDR2 ANQGSEA. The CDR3, as DNA: TGCAGCTGCCTGGGGGACTATGGCTACACCTTC. This sequence encodes CSCLGDYGYTF.

The sample holds many counts of this clone. The chain carries TRBV7-8 and TRBJ2-1; D uncertain. V lost 4 bases, J lost 2 bases, and 15 bases lay in between. This CDR3 is 16 amino acids long. Per the germline V gene, CDR1 is SGHVS and CDR2 is FQNEAQ. CDR3 nucleotide sequence: TGTGCCAGCAGCTATTCCGGGTCCCAGCCCTACAATGAGCAGTTCTTC. Translation gives CASSYSGSQPYNEQFF.

This clone has ten or more counts. The chain couples TRBV2 to TRBJ1-1; a weak D match, TRBD1 (6 bases). Germline CDR1 and CDR2: SNHLY and FYNNEI. The CDR3 is 13 amino acids. Trimming removed 6 bases at V and 9 bases at J, with 17 bases between. CDR3 residues: CASRTDSQGKAFF. The CDR3 DNA reads as TGTGCCAGCAGGACAGATTCACAGGGAAAAGCTTTCTTT.

This chain uses TRBV5-1 with TRBJ2-3, with D tentatively TRBD2 (6 bases). This CDR3 spans 15 amino acids. The V gene lost 0 bases and the J gene lost 3 bases, with 11 bases spanning the gap. The germline V gene encodes CDR1 SGHRS and CDR2 YFSETQ. CDR3 nucleotides: TGCGCCAGCAGCTTGGGGGGACTTGGGACAGATACGCAGTATTTT. Amino acids: CASSLGGLGTDTQYF.

V is TRBV6-1 and J is TRBJ1-5, with a tentative D call TRBD1 (5 bases). The germline V gene has CDR1 MNHNS and CDR2 SASEGT. The length of the CDR3 is 13 residues. The germline V and J ends were trimmed by 6 bases and 3 bases, with 9 bases remaining between them. In DNA, the CDR3 is TGTGCCAGCAGACTGACAGCCAATCAGCCCCAGCATTTT. Its translation: CASRLTANQPQHF.

This clone has just one count. The CDR3 DNA is TGTGCCAGCAGGTCTAGTCGGTTCACCCGCTCCTACGAGCAGTACTTC. It yields the protein CASRSSRFTRSYEQYF. The chain combines TRBV3-1 with TRBJ2-7; D uncertain. CDR3 length: 16 residues. V was trimmed by 6 bases and J by 0 bases, leaving 18 bases between them. The germline V gene has CDR1 LGHDT and CDR2 YNNKEL (reference sequence).

This clone was detected a few times. This chain uses TRBV6-5 with TRBJ2-1; D gene unclear. CDR3 size: 14 residues. The V end was cut by 0 bases, the J end by 3 bases, with 6 bases between. Germline values: CDR1 MNHEY, CDR2 SVGAGI. In DNA, the CDR3 is TGTGCCAGCAGTTACTCTTGGGTCTACAATGAGCAGTTCTTC. Translation: CASSYSWVYNEQFF.

A remark on this clone: It may be a read error: a sequence one base away is much more abundant. The chain combines TRBV7-9 with TRBJ2-1; maybe TRBD2 (6 bases). The CDR3 loop spans 14 amino acids. The V gene's germline CDR1 is SEHNR and CDR2 FQNEAQ (reference sequence). Trimming stripped 7 bases from V and 6 bases from J, with 16 bases between. Here the CDR3 reads CASIGQRGGNEQFF. Here the CDR3 DNA reads TGTGCCAGCATCGGTCAGAGGGGAGGCAATGAGCAGTTCTTC. The full variable domain, rest sourced from reference TRBV7-9 and TRBJ2-1, is DTGVSQNPRHKITKRGQNVTFRCDPISEHNRLYWYRQTLGQGPEFLTYFQNEAQLEKSRLLSDRFSAERPKGSFSTLEIQRTEQGDSAMYLCASIGQRGGNEQFFGPGTRLTVL.

This clone was seen ten or more times. The chain links TRBV2 to TRBJ2-5, with D tentatively TRBD1 or TRBD2 (5 bases each). V lost 6 bases, J lost 2 bases, and 13 bases lay in between. The CDR3 length is 14 residues. CDR1 and CDR2 from the germline V gene are SNHLY and FYNNEI. CDR3 residues: CASSDPGAQETQYF. In DNA form, the CDR3 reads TGTGCCAGCAGCGATCCCGGGGCACAAGAGACCCAGTACTTC.

This clone came up many times. The chain joins TRBV19 to TRBJ1-1, with D maybe TRBD1 (6 bases). The CDR3 is 14 amino acids. The V gene lost 5 bases and the J gene lost 3 bases, with 13 bases spanning the gap. Germline CDR1 LNHDA, CDR2 SQIVND (reference sequence). The CDR3 DNA follows: TGTGCCAGTAGTGTCGGACAGCCCTACACTGAAGCTTTCTTT. Translation: CASSVGQPYTEAFF.

This clone came up a few times. J is TRBJ2-7 and V is TRBV9; D remains ambiguous. V was cut by 0 bases and J by 0 bases, with 7 bases left in between. This CDR3 has 14 amino acids. CDR1 is SGDLS, CDR2 YYNGEE, per germline. CDR3 loop: CASSVDTTSYEQYF. As DNA, the CDR3 is TGTGCCAGCAGCGTAGACACGACCTCCTACGAGCAGTACTTC.